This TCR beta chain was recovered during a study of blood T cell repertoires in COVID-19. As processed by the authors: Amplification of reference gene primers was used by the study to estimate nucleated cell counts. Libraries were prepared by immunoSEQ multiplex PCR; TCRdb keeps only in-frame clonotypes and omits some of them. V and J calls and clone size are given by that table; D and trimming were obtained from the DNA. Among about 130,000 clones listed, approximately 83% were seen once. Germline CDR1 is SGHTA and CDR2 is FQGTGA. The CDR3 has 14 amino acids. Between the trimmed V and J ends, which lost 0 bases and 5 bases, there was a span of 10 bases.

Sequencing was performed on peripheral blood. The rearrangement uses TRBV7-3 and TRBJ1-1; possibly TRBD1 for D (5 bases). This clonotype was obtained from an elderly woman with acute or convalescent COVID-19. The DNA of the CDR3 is TGTGCCAGCAGCTTAACCGCAGGGAGGACTGAAGCTTTCTTT. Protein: CASSLTAGRTEAFF.